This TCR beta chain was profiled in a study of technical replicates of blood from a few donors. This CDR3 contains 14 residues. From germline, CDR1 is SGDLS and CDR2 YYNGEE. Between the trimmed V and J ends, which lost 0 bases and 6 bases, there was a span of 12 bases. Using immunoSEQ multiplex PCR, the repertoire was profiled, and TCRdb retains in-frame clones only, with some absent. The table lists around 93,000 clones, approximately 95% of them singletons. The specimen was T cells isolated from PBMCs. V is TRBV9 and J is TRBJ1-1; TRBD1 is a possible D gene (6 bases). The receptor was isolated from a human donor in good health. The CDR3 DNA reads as TGTGCCAGCAGCGTAGAAGGGAGGGGGTCTGAAGCTTTCTTT. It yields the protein CASSVEGRGSEAFF. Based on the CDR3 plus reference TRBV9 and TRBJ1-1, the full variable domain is DSGVTQTPKHLITATGQRVTLRCSPRSGDLSVYWYQQSLDQGLQFLIQYYNGEERAKGNILERFSAQQFPDLHSELNLSSLELGDSALYFCASSVEGRGSEAFFGQGTRLTVV.